Below, 18 T cell receptor beta chains from the same sample are listed, as sequenced in a study of T cells in Graves' hyperthyroidism and ophthalmopathy. RNA transcripts yielded amplified TCR beta CDR3 regions. RT-PCR in the first round (using the HTBI primer set) targeted the TCR CDR3. TCRdb reanalysed the multiplex PCR reads using MiXCR and keeps one entry per CDR3 protein. The data hold roughly 650,000 distinct CDR3 sequences, with roughly 16% observed a single time. The source material was blood. The receptors were gathered from a woman in her thirties or forties with Graves' ophthalmopathy.

This clonotype has just one count. This chain connects TRBV3-1 to TRBJ1-3; the match to TRBD1 covers 7 bases. The CDR3 sequence is 15 residues long. V was clipped by 4 bases and J by 3 bases; unmatched bases: 6. CDR1 and CDR2 (germline): LGHDT, YNNKEL (reference sequence). The DNA of the CDR3 is TGTGCCAGCAGCCGAGGGGGCAGGGGTGGAAACACCATATATTTT. It specifies CASSRGGRGGNTIYF.

Concerning this clonotype: Given a much more abundant clone one base away, this may be a read error. V is TRBV11-2 and J is TRBJ2-1; no clear D. The germline V gene has CDR1 SGHAT and CDR2 FQNNGV. The CDR3 covers 13 residues. The V and J ends lost 0 bases and 5 bases respectively, with 5 bases between them. CDR3 coding DNA: TGTGCCAGCAGCTTAGATCGGAACAATGAGCAGTTCTTC. Its protein product is CASSLDRNNEQFF.

This clonotype was detected many times. The rearrangement links TRBV28 to TRBJ2-3, with TRBD2 as a possible D gene (6 bases). Germline-derived CDR1 and CDR2 are MDHEN and SYDVKM. The CDR3 extends over 15 amino acids. The ends were cut back, 3 bases at V and 0 bases at J, with 10 bases in the middle. The CDR3 nucleotides are TGTGCCAGCAGTTTTGGGAGGACTAGCACAGATACGCAGTATTTT. This codes for CASSFGRTSTDTQYF.

This sequence joins TRBV28 and TRBJ1-6; 8 bases map to TRBD1. Germline trimming cut 5 bases from V and 14 bases from J; bases unmatched to any gene: 8. This CDR3 contains 13 residues. Germline V CDR1 and CDR2: MDHEN, SYDVKM. The CDR3, as DNA: TGTGCCAGCAGTCCCGGGACAGGCCTTTCCCTCCACTTT. Protein product: CASSPGTGLSLHF.

The genes are TRBV2 and TRBJ2-1; TRBD1 is a possible D gene (6 bases). V lost 6 bases, J lost 4 bases, and 10 bases lay in between. The CDR3 spans 13 residues. The germline V gene encodes CDR1 SNHLY and CDR2 FYNNEI. CDR3 sequence: CASSADRYNEQFF. The CDR3 coding sequence is TGTGCCAGCAGCGCCGACAGGTACAATGAGCAGTTCTTC.

This clonotype was recorded at least ten times. This chain connects TRBV7-8 to TRBJ2-1, with D possibly being TRBD1 (6 bases). The V and J ends lost 0 bases and 8 bases respectively, with 14 bases between them. Per germline, CDR1 SGHVS and CDR2 FQNEAQ. The CDR3 contains 15 residues. The CDR3: CASSLALRGGHEQFF. For the CDR3, the DNA is TGTGCCAGCAGCTTAGCGTTGAGAGGGGGACATGAGCAGTTCTTC. Drawing the rest from reference TRBV7-8 and TRBJ2-1, the complete variable domain is GAGVSQSPRYKVAKRGQDVALRCDPISGHVSLFWYQQALGQGPEFLTYFQNEAQLDKSGLPSDRFFAERPEGSVSTLKIQRTQQEDSAVYLCASSLALRGGHEQFFGPGTRLTVL.

J is TRBJ1-2 and V is TRBV28, with a possible D match to TRBD1 (5 bases). The CDR3 sequence is 14 residues long. Germline assignment: CDR1 MDHEN and CDR2 SYDVKM. Trimming took off 3 bases at V and 5 bases at J, with 13 bases between the two ends. The CDR3 spells CASSFSGDLYGYTF. The DNA for the CDR3 is TGTGCCAGCAGTTTCTCCGGGGACCTATATGGCTACACCTTC.

This chain links TRBV20-1 with TRBJ2-4; D unresolved. V was pared by 1 base and J by 9 bases, with 16 bases between. Germline CDR1 reads DFQATT; CDR2 reads SNEGSKA (reference sequence). The CDR3 has 14 residues. CDR3 sequence reads: CSARVPIGSGIQYF. CDR3 in DNA: TGCAGTGCTAGAGTCCCTATAGGGTCGGGCATTCAGTACTTC.

This clonotype was detected ten times or more. The chain uses TRBV11-2 and TRBJ1-6; 9 bases map to TRBD1. From germline, CDR1 is SGHAT and CDR2 FQNNGV. V was pared by 5 bases and J by 11 bases, with 4 bases of the junction left unmatched. The CDR3 runs to 13 residues. The CDR3 reads CASSTGGRAPLHF. The CDR3 DNA follows: TGTGCCAGCAGCACAGGGGGCCGGGCACCCCTCCACTTT. Complete variable domain (other parts from reference TRBV11-2 and TRBJ1-6): EAGVAQSPRYKIIEKRQSVAFWCNPISGHATLYWYQQILGQGPKLLIQFQNNGVVDDSQLPKDRFSAERLKGVDSTLKIQPAKLEDSAVYLCASSTGGRAPLHFGNGTRLTVT.

This clonotype was seen more than once but under ten times. The rearrangement uses TRBV29-1 and TRBJ2-1; no firm D call. CDR1 is SQVTM and CDR2 is ANQGSEA in the germline V gene. CDR3 size: 12 residues. Trimming took 6 bases from V and 8 from J, leaving 14 bases between them. CDR3 sequence reads: CSVHLGADEQFF. Here the CDR3 DNA reads TGCAGCGTGCACCTAGGAGCCGATGAGCAGTTCTTC.

The chain joins TRBV11-3 to TRBJ2-1; no definite D call. Germline lookup yields CDR1 SGHNT and CDR2 YENEEA. The CDR3 sequence is 13 residues long. Trimming took 2 bases from V and 8 from J, leaving 10 bases between them. The CDR3 loop is CASSLLQAHEQFF. The CDR3 DNA follows: TGTGCCAGCAGCTTACTGCAGGCACATGAGCAGTTCTTC.

In this sample, this clonotype turned up many times. The gene calls are TRBV28 and TRBJ2-3, with a possible D match to TRBD2 (6 bases). With 3 bases removed from V and 2 bases from J, the gap between germline ends came to 18 bases. Germline CDR1 and CDR2: MDHEN and SYDVKM. The CDR3 consists of 17 residues. CDR3 protein: CASSFGGAREDTDTQYF. As DNA, the CDR3 is TGTGCCAGCAGTTTTGGGGGAGCCAGGGAGGACACAGATACGCAGTATTTT.

This clonotype was seen more than once but under ten times. This chain joins TRBV10-3 and TRBJ1-1; 9 positions match TRBD1. The CDR3 contains 15 residues. The junction had 5 bases not matched to a gene; V was cut back by 6 bases and J by 0 bases. Germline CDR1 and CDR2: ENHRY and SYGVKD. The CDR3 DNA reads TGTGCCATCAGACCAGGACAGGGGATGAACACTGAAGCTTTCTTT. Translating it yields CAIRPGQGMNTEAFF.

This clonotype was found many times. V usage is TRBV11-2 and J usage is TRBJ2-5; no definite D call. V dropped 5 bases and J dropped 2 bases, with 15 bases sitting between them. The CDR3 runs to 15 residues. Germline-derived CDR1 and CDR2 are SGHAT and FQNNGV. The CDR3 loop reads CASSPAVGLQETQYF. The CDR3, as DNA: TGTGCCAGCAGCCCGGCGGTGGGGTTGCAAGAGACCCAGTACTTC.

This clonotype was observed many times. V gene TRBV27 combines with J gene TRBJ2-7; 10 bases match TRBD1. Per the germline V gene, CDR1 is MNHEY and CDR2 is SMNVEV (reference sequence). V lost 4 bases to trimming and J lost 5 bases; unmatched junction nucleotides: 8. The CDR3 has 15 residues. CDR3 sequence (DNA): TGTGCCAGCAGTTCCGCCGGGACAGGGGCCGACGAGCAGTACTTC. It yields the protein CASSSAGTGADEQYF.

The table lists this clonotype with a few counts. The V gene is TRBV6-1, the J gene TRBJ1-1; 7 positions agree with TRBD1. Germline lookup yields CDR1 MNHNS and CDR2 SASEGT. Losses at the gene ends were 3 bases for V and 4 bases for J; bases not matched to a gene: 2. The CDR3 spans 13 residues. CDR3: CASSDTGVTEAFF. CDR3 DNA sequence: TGTGCCAGCAGTGACACAGGGGTCACTGAAGCTTTCTTT.

The chain links TRBV10-3 to TRBJ2-1, with 8 bases that match TRBD2. The CDR3 runs 16 residues. In germline, CDR1 is ENHRY, CDR2 SYGVKD. The trim removed 0 bases at V and 4 bases at J, leaving 5 bases unmatched. CDR3 coding DNA: TGTGCCATCAGTGAGTCGGCGGGGGGCACTTACAATGAGCAGTTCTTC. This gives the protein CAISESAGGTYNEQFF.

A word on this clonotype: Possible read error: a much larger clone is one base away. The V call is TRBV28, the J call TRBJ2-5, with a possible D match to TRBD2 (5 bases). V lost 5 bases, J lost 5 bases, and 15 bases lay in between. There are 14 residues in the CDR3. Germline V gives CDR1 MDHEN, CDR2 SYDVKM. The CDR3 coding sequence is TGTGCCAGCAGTGTAGCGAGAGTCGGGGAGACCCAGTACTTC. Residues: CASSVARVGETQYF.